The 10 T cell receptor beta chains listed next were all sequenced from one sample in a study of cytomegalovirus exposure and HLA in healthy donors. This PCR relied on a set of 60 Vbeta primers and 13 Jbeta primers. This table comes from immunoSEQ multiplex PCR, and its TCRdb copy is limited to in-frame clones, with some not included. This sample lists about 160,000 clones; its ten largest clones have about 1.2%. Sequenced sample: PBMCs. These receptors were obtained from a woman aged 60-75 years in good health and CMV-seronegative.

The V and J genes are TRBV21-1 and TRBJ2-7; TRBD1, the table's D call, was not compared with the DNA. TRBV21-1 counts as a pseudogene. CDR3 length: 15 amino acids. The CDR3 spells CASSEGDRGSYEQYF. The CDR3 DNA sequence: TGTGCCAGCAGCGAGGGGGACAGGGGCTCCTACGAGCAGTACTTC.

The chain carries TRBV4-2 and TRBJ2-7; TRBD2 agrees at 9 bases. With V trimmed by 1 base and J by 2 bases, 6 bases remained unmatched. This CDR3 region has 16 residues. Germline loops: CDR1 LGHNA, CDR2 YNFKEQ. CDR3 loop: CASSQGPGTSTYEQYF. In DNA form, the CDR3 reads TGTGCCAGCAGCCAAGGACCCGGGACTAGCACCTACGAGCAGTACTTC.

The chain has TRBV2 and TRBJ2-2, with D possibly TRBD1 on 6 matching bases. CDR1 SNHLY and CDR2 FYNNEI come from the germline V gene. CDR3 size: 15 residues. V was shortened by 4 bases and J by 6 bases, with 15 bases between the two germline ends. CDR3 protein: CASSVQGVLSGELFF. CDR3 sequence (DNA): TGTGCCAGCAGTGTACAGGGCGTCTTGTCCGGGGAGCTGTTTTTT.

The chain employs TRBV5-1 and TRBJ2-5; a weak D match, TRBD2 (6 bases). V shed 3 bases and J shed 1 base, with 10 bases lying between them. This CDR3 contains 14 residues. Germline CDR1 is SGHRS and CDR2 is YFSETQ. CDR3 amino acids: CASSWDSSQETQYF. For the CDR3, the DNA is TGCGCCAGCAGCTGGGACTCATCCCAAGAGACCCAGTACTTC.

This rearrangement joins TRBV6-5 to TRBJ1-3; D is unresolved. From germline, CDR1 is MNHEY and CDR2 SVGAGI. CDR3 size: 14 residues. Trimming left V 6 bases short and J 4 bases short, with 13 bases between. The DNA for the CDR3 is TGTGCCAGCAGCCTACTCGGGATCGGAAACACCATATATTTT. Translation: CASSLLGIGNTIYF.

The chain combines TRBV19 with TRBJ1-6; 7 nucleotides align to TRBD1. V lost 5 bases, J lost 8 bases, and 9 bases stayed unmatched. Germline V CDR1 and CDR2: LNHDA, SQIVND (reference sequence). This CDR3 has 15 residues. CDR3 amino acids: CASSSRTGFYSPLHF. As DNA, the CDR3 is TGTGCCAGTAGTTCACGGACAGGTTTTTATTCACCCCTCCACTTT.

CDR3 sequence (DNA): TGTGCCAGCAGCGTAGTCTCTAGTAGCGAGACCCAGTACTTC. It codes for CASSVVSSSETQYF. The chain has TRBV9 and TRBJ2-5; D unresolved. From germline, CDR1 is SGDLS and CDR2 YYNGEE. V dropped 0 bases and J dropped 5 bases, with 11 bases sitting between them. This CDR3 region has 14 residues.

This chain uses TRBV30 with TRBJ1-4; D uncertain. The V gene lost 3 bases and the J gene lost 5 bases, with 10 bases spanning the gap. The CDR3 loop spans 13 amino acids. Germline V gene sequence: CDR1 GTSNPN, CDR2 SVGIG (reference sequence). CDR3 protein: CAWSSQANEKLFF. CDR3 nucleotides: TGTGCCTGGAGCAGTCAGGCAAATGAAAAACTGTTTTTT. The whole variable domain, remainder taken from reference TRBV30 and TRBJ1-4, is SQTIHQWPATLVQPVGSPLSLECTVEGTSNPNLYWYRQAAGRGLQLLFYSVGIGQISSEVPQNLSASRPQDRQFILSSKKLLLSDSGFYLCAWSSQANEKLFFGSGTQLSVL.

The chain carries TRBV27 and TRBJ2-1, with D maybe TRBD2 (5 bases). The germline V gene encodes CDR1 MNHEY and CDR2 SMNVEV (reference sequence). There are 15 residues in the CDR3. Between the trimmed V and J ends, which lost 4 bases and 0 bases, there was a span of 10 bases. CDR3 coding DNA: TGTGCCAGCAGTTCAGCGGCCAGCTCCTACAATGAGCAGTTCTTC. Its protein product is CASSSAASSYNEQFF.

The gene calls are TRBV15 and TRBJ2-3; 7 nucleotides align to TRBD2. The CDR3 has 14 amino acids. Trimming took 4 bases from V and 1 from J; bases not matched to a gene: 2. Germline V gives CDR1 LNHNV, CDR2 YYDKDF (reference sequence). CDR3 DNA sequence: TGTGCCACCAGCATGGCGGGGGGCACAGATACGCAGTATTTT. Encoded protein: CATSMAGGTDTQYF. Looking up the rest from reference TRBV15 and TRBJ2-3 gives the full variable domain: DAMVIQNPRYQVTQFGKPVTLSCSQTLNHNVMYWYQQKSSQAPKLLFHYYDKDFNNEADTPDNFQSRRPNTSFCFLDIRSPGLGDTAMYLCATSMAGGTDTQYFGPGTRLTVL.